The 18 T cell receptor beta chains reported below all come from one sample, sequenced in a study of cytomegalovirus exposure and HLA in healthy donors. This PCR relied on a set of 60 Vbeta primers and 13 Jbeta primers. The method was immunoSEQ multiplex PCR; TCRdb's version includes in-frame clones alone and lacks a portion of them. Among tens of thousands of clones listed, around 82% were seen once. Sequenced: PBMCs. The receptors were sampled from a male donor in good health and CMV-seronegative.

The chain recombines TRBV11-2 with TRBJ2-1; 7 bases are a match to TRBD2. The CDR3 totals 15 residues. With 5 bases clipped from V and 4 bases from J, the junction kept 8 bases outside the gene matches. Germline V CDR1 and CDR2: SGHAT, FQNNGV. The CDR3 nucleotides are TGTGCCAGCAGCCTAGCGAGCGGGGAGTACAATGAGCAGTTCTTC. Encoded protein: CASSLASGEYNEQFF.

In this sample, this clone turned up a few times. The gene calls are TRBV5-1 and TRBJ2-1; 7 bases align to TRBD2. V was pared by 5 bases and J by 0 bases, with 5 bases of the junction left unmatched. This CDR3 has 15 amino acids. Germline CDR1 and CDR2: SGHRS and YFSETQ. CDR3 residues: CASSRGGSSYNEQFF. In DNA form, the CDR3 reads TGCGCCAGCAGTCGGGGAGGGAGCTCCTACAATGAGCAGTTCTTC. The full variable domain, in which reference TRBV5-1 and TRBJ2-1 provide the parts outside the CDR3, is KAGVTQTPRYLIKTRGQQVTLSCSPISGHRSVSWYQQTPGQGLQFLFEYFSETQRNKGNFPGRFSGRQFSNSRSEMNVSTLELGDSALYLCASSRGGSSYNEQFFGPGTRLTVL.

The chain recombines TRBV7-2 with TRBJ2-7, with a tentative D call TRBD1 (5 bases). The germline V gene encodes CDR1 SGHTA and CDR2 FQGNSA. The CDR3 contains 13 residues. The V end lost 1 base, the J end lost 6 bases, and 10 bases lay between the germline ends. Here the CDR3 reads CASSLDHRIEQYF. CDR3 DNA sequence: TGTGCCAGCAGCTTAGACCACAGGATCGAGCAGTACTTC.

The chain carries TRBV5-4 and TRBJ2-3, with no clear D. CDR1 and CDR2 from the germline V gene are SGHNT and YYREEE (reference sequence). The CDR3 is 15 amino acids. V lost 2 bases to trimming and J lost 2 bases, with 12 bases between them. As DNA, the CDR3 is TGTGCCAGCAGCTTATCGTACAGATTCACAGATACGCAGTATTTT. Its protein is CASSLSYRFTDTQYF.

V usage is TRBV28 and J usage is TRBJ2-3; TRBD2 is a possible D gene (7 bases). Per the germline V gene, CDR1 is MDHEN and CDR2 is SYDVKM. Trimming left V 3 bases short and J 4 bases short, with 20 bases between. The CDR3 is made up of 17 amino acids. CDR3 sequence (DNA): TGTGCCAGCAGTTTGGCGGGGTCGGGGGGCGGGTCAGATACGCAGTATTTT. It translates to CASSLAGSGGGSDTQYF.

The chain uses TRBV7-6 and TRBJ1-1, with D unclear. Trimming pared 6 bases from V and 1 base from J, leaving 9 bases between. CDR3 size: 13 residues. Germline V CDR1 and CDR2: SGHVS, FNYEAQ. CDR3 sequence reads: CASRPDWNTEAFF. In DNA form, the CDR3 reads TGTGCCAGCAGACCAGACTGGAACACTGAAGCTTTCTTT. The whole variable domain, remainder taken from reference TRBV7-6 and TRBJ1-1, is GAGVSQSPRYKVTKRGQDVALRCDPISGHVSLYWYRQALGQGPEFLTYFNYEAQQDKSGLPNDRFSAERPEGSISTLTIQRTEQRDSAMYRCASRPDWNTEAFFGQGTRLTVV.

The V gene is TRBV7-3, the J gene TRBJ2-1, with 11 bases that match TRBD2. CDR1 and CDR2 from the germline V gene are SGHTA and FQGTGA. Trimming took 5 bases from V and 8 from J; bases not matched to a gene: 8. The CDR3 is 15 residues long. The CDR3 spells CASSPLAGGADEQFF. CDR3 DNA sequence: TGTGCCAGCAGCCCCCTAGCGGGAGGTGCGGATGAGCAGTTCTTC.

The chain employs TRBV4-2 and TRBJ1-3; D uncertain. V was clipped by 1 base and J by 0 bases, with 7 bases between them. The length of the CDR3 is 15 residues. Germline CDR1 is LGHNA and CDR2 is YNFKEQ. CDR3: CASSQVMSSGNTIYF. CDR3 coding DNA: TGTGCCAGCAGCCAAGTCATGAGCTCTGGAAACACCATATATTTT.

This clone was observed a single time. The chain carries TRBV5-1 and TRBJ2-1; possible D gene TRBD1, 7 bases. Trimming removed 5 bases at V and 7 bases at J, with 16 bases between. The CDR3 runs 14 residues. The germline V gene encodes CDR1 SGHRS and CDR2 YFSETQ. CDR3 amino acids: CASSSGPGGNEQFF. DNA for the CDR3: TGCGCCAGCAGTTCCGGGCCAGGGGGGAATGAGCAGTTCTTC.

On this clone: A read error may produce the germline difference seen at one junction end. V is TRBV5-1 and J is TRBJ1-2; 7 nucleotides align to TRBD1. The CDR3 is 16 residues long. The V gene's germline CDR1 is SGHRS and CDR2 YFSETQ. The CDR3 coding sequence is TGCGCCAGCAGCACCGTGATGACAGGGCTCATCTATGGCTACCCCTTC. Protein product: CASSTVMTGLIYGYPF. The whole variable domain, remainder taken from reference TRBV5-1 and TRBJ1-2, is KAGVTQTPRYLIKTRGQQVTLSCSPISGHRSVSWYQQTPGQGLQFLFEYFSETQRNKGNFPGRFSGRQFSNSRSEMNVSTLELGDSALYLCASSTVMTGLIYGYPFGSGTRLTVV.

The V gene is TRBV6-1, the J gene TRBJ1-1, with D unclear. This CDR3 is 11 amino acids long. The V and J ends lost 5 bases and 3 bases respectively, with 4 bases between them. Germline CDR1 is MNHNS and CDR2 is SASEGT. The CDR3 coding sequence is TGTGCCAGCAGTATATACACTGAAGCTTTCTTT. It codes for CASSIYTEAFF.

This chain joins TRBV2 and TRBJ1-2, with 10 bases that match TRBD1. The germline gives CDR1 SNHLY, CDR2 FYNNEI. CDR3 size: 15 residues. Trimming took 6 bases from V and 6 from J; bases not matched to a gene: 10. CDR3 sequence (DNA): TGTGCCAGCAGAGGAAGGGACAGGGGTAGGCATGGCTACACCTTC. Translated, it gives CASRGRDRGRHGYTF.

Details on this clone: One end of the junction does not line up with germline, which may come from a read error. The chain employs TRBV30 and TRBJ1-6; no firm D call. Germline CDR1 is GTSNPN and CDR2 is SVGIG (reference sequence). The CDR3 consists of 16 residues. CDR3 in DNA: TGTGCCTGGACCCCCGCGGGGTACTCCTATAATCCACCCCTCCACTTT. It translates to CAWTPAGYSYNPPLHF.

This clone was counted once. The sample holds other DNA sequences that translate to the same CDR3. CDR3 nucleotides: TGTGCCAGCAGCTTACAGGGGTTCACCGGGGAGCTGTTTTTT. Translated, it gives CASSLQGFTGELFF. The V call is TRBV27, the J call TRBJ2-2; 7 nucleotides align to TRBD1. Losses at the gene ends were 6 bases for V and 4 bases for J; bases not matched to a gene: 5. Germline V CDR1 and CDR2: MNHEY, SMNVEV (reference sequence). The CDR3 contains 14 residues.

The sample holds a few counts of this clone. The chain couples TRBV20-1 to TRBJ2-5, with unresolved D. From germline, CDR1 is DFQATT and CDR2 SNEGSKA (reference sequence). CDR3 size: 11 residues. Trimming left V 5 bases short and J 5 bases short, with 9 bases between. The CDR3 is CSASPGETQYF. CDR3 bases: TGCAGTGCTTCGCCCGGGGAGACCCAGTACTTC.

The chain has TRBV14 and TRBJ2-7; 7 nucleotides align to TRBD1. Germline V gene data show CDR1 as SGHDN and CDR2 as FVKESK. The V gene end was trimmed by 0 bases and the J gene end by 4 bases; junction bases not matched to a gene: 12. The CDR3 spans 17 residues. CDR3 coding DNA: TGTGCCAGCAGCCAAGATACCGGGACAGCACACTTTTACGAGCAGTACTTC. Translating gives CASSQDTGTAHFYEQYF.

This chain joins TRBV6-5 and TRBJ2-5; D perhaps matches TRBD2 (6 bases). V was clipped by 0 bases and J by 7 bases, with 18 bases between them. This CDR3 spans 16 amino acids. Germline V gives CDR1 MNHEY, CDR2 SVGAGI. CDR3 protein: CASSYSKIADRGTQYF. The CDR3, as DNA: TGTGCCAGCAGTTACTCGAAAATAGCGGACCGCGGGACCCAGTACTTC.

The chain is built from TRBV29-1 and TRBJ2-3, with TRBD2 matching over 10 bases. CDR1 is SQVTM and CDR2 is ANQGSEA in the germline V gene. Trimming took 4 bases from V and 4 from J; bases not matched to a gene: 11. The CDR3 spans 16 residues. CDR3 in amino acids: CSVAASGSSVADTQYF. CDR3 nucleotide sequence: TGCAGCGTTGCGGCTAGCGGGAGTTCCGTCGCAGATACGCAGTATTTT.